This entry lists 19 T cell receptor beta chains sequenced from one sample in a study of T cell responses to AZD1222 COVID-19 vaccine. Only in-frame clones appear in the TCRdb table, and some are missing; sequencing was by immunoSEQ multiplex PCR. This sample has approximately 120,000 clones, with around 90% found just once. The sample consisted of peripheral blood, taken 28 days after the second AZD1222 dose. These receptors were collected from an adult who received the AZD1222 COVID-19 vaccine.

This chain uses TRBV29-1 with TRBJ2-7; 7 bases fit TRBD1. CDR1 and CDR2 from the germline V gene are SQVTM and ANQGSEA. This CDR3 has 13 amino acids. With 5 bases clipped from V and 1 base from J, the junction kept 5 bases outside the gene matches. The CDR3 DNA follows: TGCAGCGTTAGGGGACAGAGGTCCTACGAGCAGTACTTC. Encoded protein: CSVRGQRSYEQYF.

The chain links TRBV5-6 to TRBJ2-7, with unresolved D. The germline V and J ends were trimmed by 1 base and 3 bases, with 2 bases remaining between them. The CDR3 runs to 11 residues. The germline V gene has CDR1 SGHDT and CDR2 YYEEEE. DNA of the CDR3: TGTGCCAGCAGCTTGAACTACGAGCAGTACTTC. Its protein is CASSLNYEQYF.

This chain joins TRBV6-5 and TRBJ1-4; possibly TRBD1 for D (5 bases). The V gene lost 4 bases and the J gene lost 8 bases, with 11 bases spanning the gap. The CDR3 is made up of 13 amino acids. CDR1 MNHEY and CDR2 SVGAGI come from the germline V gene. The CDR3 DNA reads as TGTGCCAGCAGTTCTCAGGGTGGGGAAAAACTGTTTTTT. Encoded protein: CASSSQGGEKLFF.

The CDR3 region has the DNA TGTGCCAGCAGTTTATATCGGCCAGCGGAGCAGTTCTTC. As protein: CASSLYRPAEQFF. The chain joins TRBV28 to TRBJ2-1; no clear D. The germline gives CDR1 MDHEN, CDR2 SYDVKM. V lost 1 base, J lost 10 bases, and 11 bases lay in between. The CDR3 has 13 residues.

This chain connects TRBV11-3 to TRBJ1-2; D uncertain. The CDR3 is 12 amino acids. The V and J ends lost 5 bases and 8 bases respectively, with 12 bases between them. Germline assignment: CDR1 SGHNT and CDR2 YENEEA. CDR3 DNA: TGTGCCAGCAGCCTCTTAACGGGCGGCTACACCTTC. This codes for CASSLLTGGYTF.

This sequence joins TRBV15 and TRBJ1-2, with D unresolved. CDR3 length equals 13 residues. V was pared by 5 bases and J by 2 bases, with 9 bases between. Germline-derived CDR1 and CDR2 are LNHNV and YYDKDF (reference sequence). The DNA for the CDR3 is TGTGCCACCAGCGAGACCGAGAACTATGGCTACACCTTC. It specifies CATSETENYGYTF. The full variable domain, its missing parts supplied by reference TRBV15 and TRBJ1-2, is DAMVIQNPRYQVTQFGKPVTLSCSQTLNHNVMYWYQQKSSQAPKLLFHYYDKDFNNEADTPDNFQSRRPNTSFCFLDIRSPGLGDTAMYLCATSETENYGYTFGSGTRLTVV.

This chain connects TRBV6-6 to TRBJ1-6, with D perhaps matching TRBD1 (5 bases). Looked up from germline, CDR1 is MNHNY and CDR2 is SVGAGI (reference sequence). V was shortened by 6 bases and J by 10 bases, with 16 bases between the two germline ends. The CDR3 totals 14 residues. CDR3 DNA sequence: TGTGCCAGCAGCCGGGACTTCTTGGGGTCACCCCTCCACTTT. Translation: CASSRDFLGSPLHF.

This clone was found a few times. The chain uses TRBV4-1 and TRBJ2-7; weak D call: TRBD2 (5 bases). V was pared by 4 bases and J by 3 bases, with 10 bases between. Per the germline V gene, CDR1 is MGHRA and CDR2 is YSYEKL. The CDR3 is made up of 13 amino acids. The CDR3 DNA reads as TGCGCCAGCAGCCCTCTAGCCAACTACGAGCAGTACTTC. The encoded protein is CASSPLANYEQYF.

CDR3 loop: CASSPYRSEGNEQFF. For the CDR3, the DNA is TGTGCCAGCTCACCATACAGGAGCGAGGGCAATGAGCAGTTCTTC. This sequence joins TRBV18 and TRBJ2-1; D could derive from TRBD1 or TRBD2 (5 bases each). The CDR3 is made up of 15 amino acids. Germline values: CDR1 KGHSH, CDR2 LQKENI. Deletions cut 2 bases from V and 6 bases from J, with 14 bases between.

The chain couples TRBV6-5 to TRBJ1-2, with TRBD1 matching 11 bases. V was clipped by 2 bases and J by 3 bases; unmatched bases: 2. CDR3 size: 15 residues. Per germline, CDR1 MNHEY and CDR2 SVGAGI. CDR3 DNA sequence: TGTGCCAGCAGTTACGGGGGACAGGGGGACTATGGCTACACCTTC. It yields the protein CASSYGGQGDYGYTF.

This chain connects TRBV3-1 (or the pseudogene TRBV3-2) to TRBJ2-7, with D unresolved. The CDR3 covers 14 residues. V shed 0 bases and J shed 2 bases, with 8 bases lying between them. Per the germline V gene, CDR1 is LGHDT and CDR2 is YNNKEL (reference sequence). The CDR3 coding sequence is TGTGCCAGCAGCCAAGATCCACAGCCCTACGAGCAGTACTTC. This codes for CASSQDPQPYEQYF.

CDR3 amino acids: CASSPQGPGDTEAFF. CDR3 bases: TGCGCCAGCAGCCCACAGGGACCCGGGGACACTGAAGCTTTCTTT. The genes are TRBV5-1 and TRBJ1-1; D may be TRBD1 (6 bases). The length of the CDR3 is 15 residues. Trimming stripped 4 bases from V and 3 bases from J, with 16 bases between. Germline CDR1 and CDR2: SGHRS and YFSETQ.

The J gene is TRBJ2-2, the V gene TRBV4-3; 14 positions match TRBD2. This CDR3 comprises 18 residues. V was clipped by 4 bases and J by 0 bases; unmatched bases: 4. Germline CDR1 is LGHNA and CDR2 is YSLEER. The CDR3 DNA reads as TGCGCCAGCAGCCGGGGACTAGCGGGGGACCCGAACACCGGGGAGCTGTTTTTT. This gives the protein CASSRGLAGDPNTGELFF.

V and J are TRBV5-1 and TRBJ1-2, with 12 bases lining up with TRBD1. CDR3 length: 15 residues. Germline V CDR1 and CDR2: SGHRS, YFSETQ. Unmatched junction bases numbered 4, after V lost 4 bases and J lost 3 bases. DNA of the CDR3: TGCGCCAGCAGCCCGGGACAGGGGGCGTACTATGGCTACACCTTC. Translating gives CASSPGQGAYYGYTF.

The J gene is TRBJ1-1, the V gene TRBV5-1; D is undetermined. Trimming took 0 bases from V and 0 from J, leaving 6 bases between them. Germline assignment: CDR1 SGHRS and CDR2 YFSETQ. The CDR3 has 14 amino acids. The CDR3 nucleotides read TGCGCCAGCAGCTTGGAAATACTGAACACTGAAGCTTTCTTT. This gives the protein CASSLEILNTEAFF.

This clone turned up a few times. The chain joins TRBV10-1 to TRBJ2-7, with D possibly being TRBD1 or TRBD2 (5 bases each). CDR1 and CDR2 (germline): WNHNN, SYGVQD (reference sequence). V lost 6 bases and J lost 6, with 9 bases in between. This CDR3 is 11 amino acids long. The CDR3 reads CASRRGVEQYF. As DNA, the CDR3 is TGCGCCAGCAGGAGGGGCGTCGAGCAGTACTTC.

This chain links TRBV4-1 with TRBJ2-1; 11 bases are a match to TRBD2. The length of the CDR3 is 16 residues. Germline V CDR1 and CDR2: MGHRA, YSYEKL. J gave up 5 bases and V 2 bases, and 5 bases lay outside the gene matches. CDR3 in DNA: TGCGCCAGCAGCCAACCGACTAGCGGGGTCAACAATGAGCAGTTCTTC. This codes for CASSQPTSGVNNEQFF.

The chain employs TRBV10-3 and TRBJ1-1, with a possible D match to TRBD1 (6 bases). The germline V and J ends were trimmed by 4 bases and 0 bases, with 9 bases remaining between them. The germline gives CDR1 ENHRY, CDR2 SYGVKD. There are 14 residues in the CDR3. This CDR3 reads CAISADSMNTEAFF. The CDR3 DNA is TGTGCCATCAGTGCGGACAGCATGAACACTGAAGCTTTCTTT.

The rearrangement uses TRBV6-5 and TRBJ2-3, with D unclear. CDR3 length equals 13 residues. Germline assignment: CDR1 MNHEY and CDR2 SVGAGI. Trimming took off 4 bases at V and 6 bases at J, with 11 bases between the two ends. Written as DNA, the CDR3 is TGTGCCAGCAGTTTCCGTCCCACGGATACGCAGTATTTT. Translating gives CASSFRPTDTQYF.